This entry is about one T cell receptor (beta chain). The entry originates in a study of blood T cell repertoires in COVID-19. Per the original data handling: Nucleated cell number was recorded as an estimate derived from reference gene primer amplification. This table comes from immunoSEQ multiplex PCR, and its TCRdb copy is limited to in-frame clones, with some not included. V, J and clone size were drawn from that table, and D and trimming were deduced from the DNA. Among more than 11,000 clones listed, less than 90% were seen once. This CDR3 is built from 15 residues. V was trimmed by 4 bases and J by 0 bases, leaving 10 bases between them. Per the germline V gene, CDR1 is MNHEY and CDR2 is SMNVEV (reference sequence).

Sequenced: peripheral blood. The TCR comes from a man aged 40-55 years with active or convalescent COVID-19. This chain connects TRBV27 to TRBJ2-1, with D possibly TRBD2 on 6 matching bases. CDR3 in amino acids: CASSSGGYSYNEQFF. For the CDR3, the DNA is TGTGCCAGCAGTTCCGGGGGATACTCCTACAATGAGCAGTTCTTC.